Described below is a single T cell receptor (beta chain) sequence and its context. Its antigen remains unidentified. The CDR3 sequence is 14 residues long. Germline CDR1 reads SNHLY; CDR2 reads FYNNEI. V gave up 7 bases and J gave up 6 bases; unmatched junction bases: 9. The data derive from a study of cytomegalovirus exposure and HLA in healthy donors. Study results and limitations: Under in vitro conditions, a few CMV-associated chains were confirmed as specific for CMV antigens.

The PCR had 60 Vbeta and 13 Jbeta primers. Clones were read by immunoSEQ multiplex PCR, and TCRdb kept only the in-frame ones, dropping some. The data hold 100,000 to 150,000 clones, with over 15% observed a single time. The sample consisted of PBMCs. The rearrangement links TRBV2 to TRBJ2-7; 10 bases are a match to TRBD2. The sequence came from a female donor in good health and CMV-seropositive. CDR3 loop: CASTAPSGRREQYF. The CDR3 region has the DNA TGTGCCAGCACCGCCCCTAGCGGGAGACGCGAGCAGTACTTC.